The 29 T cell receptor beta chains in this list originate from one sample, sequenced in a study of naive and memory T cell subsets. The beta constant-region primer was an equimolar mix of two oligonucleotides covering TRBC1 and TRBC2. Ligated cDNA was amplified by four rounds of PCR with nested alpha and beta constant-region primers and SP2. Each CDR3 protein is one row after TCRdb ran MiXCR on the UMI-ligation and nested PCR reads. The repertoire holds about 120,000 distinct CDR3 sequences, 35% to 40% seen once, with approximately 0.9% in the top ten. Sequenced input: central memory CD4+ T cells from blood. The receptor set was obtained from a human donor in good health.

This clonotype was picked up a small number of times. This chain joins TRBV7-3 and TRBJ2-1; D unresolved. The CDR3 sequence is 16 residues long. Germline lookup yields CDR1 SGHTA and CDR2 FQGTGA. V lost 2 bases to trimming and J lost 0 bases, with 11 bases between them. The CDR3 loop is CASSLDPLTSYNEQFF. CDR3 DNA sequence: TGTGCCAGCAGCTTAGATCCGCTCACCTCCTACAATGAGCAGTTCTTC.

This clonotype was seen more than once but under ten times. The V call is TRBV29-1, the J call TRBJ2-1; maybe TRBD2 (6 bases). V dropped 4 bases and J dropped 6 bases, with 13 bases sitting between them. From germline, CDR1 is SQVTM and CDR2 ANQGSEA. The CDR3 spans 13 residues. The CDR3 loop reads CSVGQRAINEQFF. For the CDR3, the DNA is TGCAGCGTTGGGCAGCGGGCAATCAATGAGCAGTTCTTC.

This clonotype was seen a few times. J is TRBJ2-7 and V is TRBV10-3, with D perhaps matching TRBD2 (6 bases). The CDR3 sequence is 19 residues long. Trimming took off 9 bases at V and 0 bases at J, with 30 bases between the two ends. Germline loops: CDR1 ENHRY, CDR2 SYGVKD. The CDR3 DNA sequence: TGTGCCATTCTCACCGGGACTTCGACTACATTTGGTTTCTCCTACGAGCAGTACTTC. As protein: CAILTGTSTTFGFSYEQYF.

The chain is built from TRBV29-1 and TRBJ2-7; 7 bases are a match to TRBD2. Germline V gives CDR1 SQVTM, CDR2 ANQGSEA. V was pared by 1 base and J by 5 bases, with 8 bases of the junction left unmatched. The CDR3 spans 14 residues. Here the CDR3 DNA reads TGCAGCGTTGAAGGGCGCGGGAGAGGGAACGAGCAGTACTTC. It codes for CSVEGRGRGNEQYF.

In this sample, this clonotype turned up a few times. The chain joins TRBV6-6 to TRBJ2-2; TRBD1 aligns across 7 bases. V shed 0 bases, J shed 4 bases, and the junction held 2 bases outside the gene matches. CDR3 length equals 15 residues. The V gene's germline CDR1 is MNHNY and CDR2 SVGAGI (reference sequence). CDR3 in DNA: TGTGCCAGCAGTTACTCGAAGGGGGCCACCGGGGAGCTGTTTTTT. It codes for CASSYSKGATGELFF.

This clonotype was detected only a few times. V gene TRBV6-2 or TRBV6-3 combines with J gene TRBJ2-3; 9 nucleotides align to TRBD1. V dropped 6 bases and J dropped 4; count of bases not matched to a gene: 11. The V gene's germline CDR1 is MNHEY and CDR2 SVGEGT. The CDR3 runs to 16 residues. CDR3 sequence: CASRQGQGSYPDTQYF. Here the CDR3 DNA reads TGTGCCAGCAGGCAAGGACAGGGGTCATACCCAGATACGCAGTATTTT.

V and J are TRBV7-6 and TRBJ2-1; 7 bases are shared with TRBD1. The V and J ends lost 0 bases and 8 bases, in that order; junction bases with no gene match: 13. The germline V gene encodes CDR1 SGHVS and CDR2 FNYEAQ. The length of the CDR3 is 17 residues. CDR3 sequence: CASSLAPAESGGHEQFF. As DNA, the CDR3 is TGTGCCAGCAGCTTAGCGCCTGCCGAATCAGGGGGACATGAGCAGTTCTTC. Based on the CDR3 plus reference TRBV7-6 and TRBJ2-1, the full variable domain is GAGVSQSPRYKVTKRGQDVALRCDPISGHVSLYWYRQALGQGPEFLTYFNYEAQQDKSGLPNDRFSAERPEGSISTLTIQRTEQRDSAMYRCASSLAPAESGGHEQFFGPGTRLTVL.

The genes are TRBV4-3 and TRBJ1-1, with D uncertain. The V gene lost 0 bases and the J gene lost 0 bases, with 2 bases spanning the gap. The CDR3 consists of 13 residues. Looked up from germline, CDR1 is LGHNA and CDR2 is YSLEER. CDR3 residues: CASSQDMNTEAFF. CDR3 nucleotides: TGCGCCAGCAGCCAAGATATGAACACTGAAGCTTTCTTT.

The chain couples TRBV4-1 to TRBJ1-1, with D uncertain. V was clipped by 0 bases and J by 5 bases, with 13 bases between them. Germline V gives CDR1 MGHRA, CDR2 YSYEKL. The CDR3 is made up of 15 amino acids. The DNA for the CDR3 is TGCGCCAGCAGCCAAGAGCCGGGATTGTGGACTGAAGCTTTCTTT. It is translated as CASSQEPGLWTEAFF.

This clonotype was seen more than once but under ten times. The chain is built from TRBV28 and TRBJ2-3, with TRBD1 identical over 7 bases. Germline loops: CDR1 MDHEN, CDR2 SYDVKM. The CDR3 covers 15 residues. Unmatched junction bases numbered 4, after V lost 3 bases and J lost 1 base. CDR3 in amino acids: CASSFGQEGTDTQYF. The CDR3 nucleotides read TGTGCCAGCAGTTTTGGACAGGAAGGCACAGATACGCAGTATTTT.

This clonotype was seen repeatedly, ten times or more. The J gene is TRBJ2-3, the V gene TRBV6-5; 7 bases map to TRBD1. The length of the CDR3 is 14 residues. Per germline, CDR1 MNHEY and CDR2 SVGAGI. V gave up 6 bases and J gave up 0 bases; unmatched junction bases: 3. This chain's CDR3 is CASRPGGSTDTQYF. For the CDR3, the DNA is TGTGCCAGCAGGCCAGGGGGAAGCACAGATACGCAGTATTTT.

This sequence joins TRBV5-1 and TRBJ2-2; TRBD1 matches at 8 bases. Germline loops: CDR1 SGHRS, CDR2 YFSETQ. After removal of 4 bases from V and 8 bases from J, the junction contained 13 bases not matched to a gene. The CDR3 spans 16 residues. This CDR3 reads CASSLSPGTGYGELFF. CDR3 nucleotides: TGCGCCAGCAGCCTATCGCCGGGGACAGGATATGGGGAGCTGTTTTTT.

The chain couples TRBV20-1 to TRBJ2-3; maybe TRBD2 (6 bases). Germline-derived CDR1 and CDR2 are DFQATT and SNEGSKA (reference sequence). The CDR3 spans 14 residues. The ends were cut back, 5 bases at V and 1 base at J, with 13 bases in the middle. The DNA of the CDR3 is TGCAGTGCTGCCCCGGGGGTCCGCACAGATACGCAGTATTTT. Its protein is CSAAPGVRTDTQYF.

This clonotype showed up just once. The chain has TRBV3-1 and TRBJ2-4; TRBD1 matches at 8 bases. The V and J ends lost 2 bases and 6 bases, in that order; junction bases with no gene match: 3. The germline V gene has CDR1 LGHDT and CDR2 YNNKEL (reference sequence). The CDR3 sequence is 14 residues long. CDR3 residues: CASSQQGAGNIQYF. The CDR3 DNA reads as TGTGCCAGCAGCCAACAGGGGGCGGGAAACATTCAGTACTTC.

The V gene is TRBV5-1, the J gene TRBJ2-5; D remains unclear. V lost 3 bases and J lost 2, with 8 bases in between. This CDR3 has 13 amino acids. Looked up from germline, CDR1 is SGHRS and CDR2 is YFSETQ. CDR3 in DNA: TGCGCCAGCAGCTCGCTGGAGCAAGAGACCCAGTACTTC. It codes for CASSSLEQETQYF.

This clonotype turned up a few times. The V and J genes are TRBV5-1 and TRBJ1-1; unclear D gene. The CDR3 sequence is 14 residues long. Looked up from germline, CDR1 is SGHRS and CDR2 is YFSETQ. The ends were cut back, 1 base at V and 4 bases at J, with 11 bases in the middle. In DNA, the CDR3 is TGCGCCAGCAGCTTGCCTTCCTCGGGCACTGAAGCTTTCTTT. It yields the protein CASSLPSSGTEAFF.

This clonotype was seen a handful of times. The rearrangement links TRBV6-1 to TRBJ1-2, with 8 bases aligning to TRBD1. Trimming removed 8 bases from V and 6 bases from J; junction bases left unmatched: 17. Germline V gene sequence: CDR1 MNHNS, CDR2 SASEGT. CDR3 size: 16 residues. The CDR3: CASFTGTGFAINGYTF. The CDR3 region has the DNA TGTGCCAGCTTCACCGGGACAGGCTTCGCGATTAATGGCTACACCTTC.

This clonotype has ten or more counts. The chain is built from TRBV3-1 and TRBJ2-5, with TRBD2 as a possible D gene (6 bases). Germline V CDR1 and CDR2: LGHDT, YNNKEL (reference sequence). CDR3 size: 16 residues. Trimming left V 6 bases short and J 2 bases short, with 19 bases between. The CDR3 loop reads CASSRSRDEVQETQYF. CDR3 sequence (DNA): TGTGCCAGCAGTCGATCGCGGGACGAAGTGCAAGAGACCCAGTACTTC.

This clonotype has just one count. This chain connects TRBV2 to TRBJ2-7; no clear D. V was pared by 3 bases and J by 2 bases, with 11 bases between. The CDR3 loop spans 14 amino acids. Germline CDR1 SNHLY, CDR2 FYNNEI. CDR3 coding DNA: TGTGCCAGCAGTGATTGGGTCGAAACCTACGAGCAGTACTTC. It specifies CASSDWVETYEQYF. Using reference TRBV2 and TRBJ2-7 for the parts outside the CDR3, the full variable domain is EPEVTQTPSHQVTQMGQEVILRCVPISNHLYFYWYRQILGQKVEFLVSFYNNEISEKSEIFDDQFSVERPDGSNFTLKIRSTKLEDSAMYFCASSDWVETYEQYFGPGTRLTVT.

In this sample, this clonotype turned up a few times. This chain links TRBV4-1 with TRBJ2-1; 10 positions match TRBD2. The CDR3 spans 16 residues. Germline CDR1 and CDR2: MGHRA and YSYEKL. V was clipped by 2 bases and J by 5 bases; unmatched bases: 6. The CDR3: CASSQKVLAGDNEQFF. Written as DNA, the CDR3 is TGCGCCAGCAGCCAAAAAGTTCTAGCGGGAGACAATGAGCAGTTCTTC.

The rearrangement joins TRBV7-6 to TRBJ2-1; D unresolved. With 2 bases removed from V and 3 bases from J, the gap between germline ends came to 8 bases. The CDR3 has 14 amino acids. Germline V gives CDR1 SGHVS, CDR2 FNYEAQ. The CDR3 loop reads CASSLNPFYNEQFF. Written as DNA, the CDR3 is TGTGCCAGCAGCTTAAACCCCTTCTACAATGAGCAGTTCTTC.

The V gene is TRBV20-1, the J gene TRBJ2-5, with 9 nucleotides matching TRBD1. The CDR3 contains 13 residues. J lost 5 bases, V lost 6 bases, and 7 bases had no gene match. Per the germline V gene, CDR1 is DFQATT and CDR2 is SNEGSKA (reference sequence). CDR3 DNA: TGCAGTGCCCAGGGACAGGGCCAGGAGACCCAGTACTTC. Translation gives CSAQGQGQETQYF.

The chain employs TRBV28 and TRBJ2-7; D is perhaps TRBD1 (6 bases). CDR1 is MDHEN and CDR2 is SYDVKM in the germline V gene. The CDR3 has 13 amino acids. Trimming took off 4 bases at V and 6 bases at J, with 13 bases between the two ends. In DNA form, the CDR3 reads TGTGCCAGCAGTTCCCCTCGCAGGGGCGAGCAGTACTTC. Translated, it gives CASSSPRRGEQYF.

There are a few counts of this clonotype. The V and J genes are TRBV28 and TRBJ2-7; TRBD2 matches at 11 bases. V lost 3 bases to trimming and J lost 5 bases; unmatched junction nucleotides: 6. CDR3 length equals 15 residues. Germline CDR1 is MDHEN and CDR2 is SYDVKM. The CDR3 here is CASSLTSGILDEQYF. The CDR3 bases are TGTGCCAGCAGTTTGACTAGCGGGATTCTGGACGAGCAGTACTTC.

This clonotype was seen only a few times. V gene TRBV6-6 combines with J gene TRBJ2-7, with TRBD2 matching 11 bases. The CDR3 is made up of 16 amino acids. V was clipped by 5 bases and J by 5 bases; unmatched bases: 11. In germline, CDR1 is MNHNY, CDR2 SVGAGI (reference sequence). The CDR3 spells CASSIPTSGSYHEQYF. The CDR3 region has the DNA TGTGCCAGCAGTATCCCCACTAGCGGGAGTTATCACGAGCAGTACTTC.

The J gene is TRBJ2-7, the V gene TRBV14, with 8 bases aligning to TRBD1. Germline CDR1 is SGHDN and CDR2 is FVKESK. The ends lost 3 bases at V and 7 bases at J; junction bases unmatched: 5. This CDR3 contains 13 residues. The CDR3 loop is CASSQGQVGEQYF. CDR3 bases: TGTGCCAGCAGCCAGGGACAGGTGGGGGAGCAGTACTTC. The full variable domain, in which reference TRBV14 and TRBJ2-7 provide the parts outside the CDR3, is EAGVTQFPSHSVIEKGQTVTLRCDPISGHDNLYWYRRVMGKEIKFLLHFVKESKQDESGMPNNRFLAERTGGTYSTLKVQPAELEDSGVYFCASSQGQVGEQYFGPGTRLTVT.

This clonotype appeared a few times. This sequence joins TRBV12-3 or TRBV12-4 and TRBJ2-1; maybe TRBD2 (6 bases). The V end was cut by 2 bases, the J end by 7 bases, with 9 bases between. The CDR3 consists of 13 residues. CDR3 sequence reads: CASSLPGRNEQFF. CDR3 in DNA: TGTGCCAGCAGTTTACCGGGGAGGAATGAGCAGTTCTTC.

This clonotype was seen a handful of times. This chain connects TRBV27 to TRBJ2-7; no firm D call. CDR1 MNHEY and CDR2 SMNVEV come from the germline V gene (reference sequence). V was clipped by 6 bases and J by 1 base, with 10 bases between them. The CDR3 runs 13 residues. The CDR3 reads CASSPHASYEQYF. The CDR3, as DNA: TGTGCCAGCAGCCCTCATGCATCCTACGAGCAGTACTTC.

V is TRBV20-1 and J is TRBJ1-6; a weak D match, TRBD1 (5 bases). The CDR3 is 15 amino acids. V lost 2 bases and J lost 7, with 15 bases in between. Germline V gene lookup returns CDR1 DFQATT and CDR2 SNEGSKA (reference sequence). The CDR3 DNA sequence: TGCAGTGCTAGACGGAGGGGATCGGGGAATTCACCCCTCCACTTT. It specifies CSARRRGSGNSPLHF.